These T cell receptor beta chains were read from a single sample in a study of T cells in localized non-small cell lung cancer. The repertoire was sequenced with immunoSEQ multiplex PCR; TCRdb's copy has only in-frame clones and lacks some. The sample holds about 33,000 clones, about four fifths seen once. The sequences come from peripheral blood, collected before any cancer treatment. Receptor source: a male donor older than 55 with stage III squamous cell lung carcinoma. The CDR3 runs from the conserved cysteine through the conserved F or W. The D gene is left open where the match is weak. Expanded clones get a size class; other rows say once, few or many, or leave the size out.

j_call: TRBJ2-1; d_call: -; v_call: TRBV4-3; clone_size: -; cdr3_nt: TGCGCCAGCAGCCTAGGAGAGTCGGGAGATTCCCCAAGCTCCTACAATGAGCAGTTCTTC; cdr3_aa: CASSLGESGDSPSSYNEQFF
j_call: TRBJ2-5; d_call: -; v_call: TRBV15; clone_size: -; cdr3_nt: TGTGCCACCAGCAGGGGGGCCGGTGGTGGGGAGACCCAGTACTTC; cdr3_aa: CATSRGAGGGETQYF
j_call: TRBJ2-7; d_call: -; v_call: TRBV7-2; clone_size: -; cdr3_nt: TGTGCCAGCAGCCCGGGGGGCCATACCTACGAGCAGTACTTC; cdr3_aa: CASSPGGHTYEQYF
j_call: TRBJ2-1; d_call: -; v_call: TRBV19; clone_size: -; cdr3_nt: TGTGCCAGTAGCACCAGGGTTGGAGAGCAGTTCTTC; cdr3_aa: CASSTRVGEQFF
j_call: TRBJ1-5; d_call: -; v_call: TRBV27; clone_size: -; cdr3_nt: TGTGCCAGCAGTCCCCTCGGGCTAGGGGGGGGACAGCCCCAGCATTTT; cdr3_aa: CASSPLGLGGGQPQHF
j_call: TRBJ2-7; d_call: -; v_call: TRBV7-9; clone_size: -; cdr3_nt: TGTGCCAGCAGCTTAAACTACGAGCAGTACTTC; cdr3_aa: CASSLNYEQYF
j_call: TRBJ1-1; d_call: -; v_call: TRBV7-8; clone_size: once; cdr3_nt: TGTGCCAGCAGGGACAAATCTGAAGCTTTCTTT; cdr3_aa: CASRDKSEAFF
j_call: TRBJ2-7; d_call: -; v_call: TRBV27; clone_size: once; cdr3_nt: TGTGCCAGCAGTTTAGTGCAGGGAAACGAGCAGTACTTC; cdr3_aa: CASSLVQGNEQYF
j_call: TRBJ2-2; d_call: -; v_call: TRBV7-3; clone_size: -; cdr3_nt: TGTGCCAGCAGCTTAGAGTTCTCCGGGGAGCTGTTTTTT; cdr3_aa: CASSLEFSGELFF
j_call: TRBJ2-2; d_call: -; v_call: TRBV7-2; clone_size: -; cdr3_nt: TGTGCCAGCAGCTTAGGGGACACCGGGGAGCTGTTTTTT; cdr3_aa: CASSLGDTGELFF
j_call: TRBJ2-7; d_call: TRBD1; v_call: TRBV29-1; clone_size: -; cdr3_nt: TGCAGCGTTGGGGGACAGGGAGGGACCGGCTCCTACGAGCAGTACTTC; cdr3_aa: CSVGGQGGTGSYEQYF
j_call: TRBJ1-1; d_call: -; v_call: TRBV7-2; clone_size: -; cdr3_nt: TGTGCCAGCAGCTTCGGGGGGAACACTGAAGCTTTCTTT; cdr3_aa: CASSFGGNTEAFF
j_call: TRBJ2-4; d_call: -; v_call: TRBV5-1; clone_size: -; cdr3_nt: TGCGCCAGCAGAAGAGAAGAAAACATTCAGTACTTC; cdr3_aa: CASRREENIQYF